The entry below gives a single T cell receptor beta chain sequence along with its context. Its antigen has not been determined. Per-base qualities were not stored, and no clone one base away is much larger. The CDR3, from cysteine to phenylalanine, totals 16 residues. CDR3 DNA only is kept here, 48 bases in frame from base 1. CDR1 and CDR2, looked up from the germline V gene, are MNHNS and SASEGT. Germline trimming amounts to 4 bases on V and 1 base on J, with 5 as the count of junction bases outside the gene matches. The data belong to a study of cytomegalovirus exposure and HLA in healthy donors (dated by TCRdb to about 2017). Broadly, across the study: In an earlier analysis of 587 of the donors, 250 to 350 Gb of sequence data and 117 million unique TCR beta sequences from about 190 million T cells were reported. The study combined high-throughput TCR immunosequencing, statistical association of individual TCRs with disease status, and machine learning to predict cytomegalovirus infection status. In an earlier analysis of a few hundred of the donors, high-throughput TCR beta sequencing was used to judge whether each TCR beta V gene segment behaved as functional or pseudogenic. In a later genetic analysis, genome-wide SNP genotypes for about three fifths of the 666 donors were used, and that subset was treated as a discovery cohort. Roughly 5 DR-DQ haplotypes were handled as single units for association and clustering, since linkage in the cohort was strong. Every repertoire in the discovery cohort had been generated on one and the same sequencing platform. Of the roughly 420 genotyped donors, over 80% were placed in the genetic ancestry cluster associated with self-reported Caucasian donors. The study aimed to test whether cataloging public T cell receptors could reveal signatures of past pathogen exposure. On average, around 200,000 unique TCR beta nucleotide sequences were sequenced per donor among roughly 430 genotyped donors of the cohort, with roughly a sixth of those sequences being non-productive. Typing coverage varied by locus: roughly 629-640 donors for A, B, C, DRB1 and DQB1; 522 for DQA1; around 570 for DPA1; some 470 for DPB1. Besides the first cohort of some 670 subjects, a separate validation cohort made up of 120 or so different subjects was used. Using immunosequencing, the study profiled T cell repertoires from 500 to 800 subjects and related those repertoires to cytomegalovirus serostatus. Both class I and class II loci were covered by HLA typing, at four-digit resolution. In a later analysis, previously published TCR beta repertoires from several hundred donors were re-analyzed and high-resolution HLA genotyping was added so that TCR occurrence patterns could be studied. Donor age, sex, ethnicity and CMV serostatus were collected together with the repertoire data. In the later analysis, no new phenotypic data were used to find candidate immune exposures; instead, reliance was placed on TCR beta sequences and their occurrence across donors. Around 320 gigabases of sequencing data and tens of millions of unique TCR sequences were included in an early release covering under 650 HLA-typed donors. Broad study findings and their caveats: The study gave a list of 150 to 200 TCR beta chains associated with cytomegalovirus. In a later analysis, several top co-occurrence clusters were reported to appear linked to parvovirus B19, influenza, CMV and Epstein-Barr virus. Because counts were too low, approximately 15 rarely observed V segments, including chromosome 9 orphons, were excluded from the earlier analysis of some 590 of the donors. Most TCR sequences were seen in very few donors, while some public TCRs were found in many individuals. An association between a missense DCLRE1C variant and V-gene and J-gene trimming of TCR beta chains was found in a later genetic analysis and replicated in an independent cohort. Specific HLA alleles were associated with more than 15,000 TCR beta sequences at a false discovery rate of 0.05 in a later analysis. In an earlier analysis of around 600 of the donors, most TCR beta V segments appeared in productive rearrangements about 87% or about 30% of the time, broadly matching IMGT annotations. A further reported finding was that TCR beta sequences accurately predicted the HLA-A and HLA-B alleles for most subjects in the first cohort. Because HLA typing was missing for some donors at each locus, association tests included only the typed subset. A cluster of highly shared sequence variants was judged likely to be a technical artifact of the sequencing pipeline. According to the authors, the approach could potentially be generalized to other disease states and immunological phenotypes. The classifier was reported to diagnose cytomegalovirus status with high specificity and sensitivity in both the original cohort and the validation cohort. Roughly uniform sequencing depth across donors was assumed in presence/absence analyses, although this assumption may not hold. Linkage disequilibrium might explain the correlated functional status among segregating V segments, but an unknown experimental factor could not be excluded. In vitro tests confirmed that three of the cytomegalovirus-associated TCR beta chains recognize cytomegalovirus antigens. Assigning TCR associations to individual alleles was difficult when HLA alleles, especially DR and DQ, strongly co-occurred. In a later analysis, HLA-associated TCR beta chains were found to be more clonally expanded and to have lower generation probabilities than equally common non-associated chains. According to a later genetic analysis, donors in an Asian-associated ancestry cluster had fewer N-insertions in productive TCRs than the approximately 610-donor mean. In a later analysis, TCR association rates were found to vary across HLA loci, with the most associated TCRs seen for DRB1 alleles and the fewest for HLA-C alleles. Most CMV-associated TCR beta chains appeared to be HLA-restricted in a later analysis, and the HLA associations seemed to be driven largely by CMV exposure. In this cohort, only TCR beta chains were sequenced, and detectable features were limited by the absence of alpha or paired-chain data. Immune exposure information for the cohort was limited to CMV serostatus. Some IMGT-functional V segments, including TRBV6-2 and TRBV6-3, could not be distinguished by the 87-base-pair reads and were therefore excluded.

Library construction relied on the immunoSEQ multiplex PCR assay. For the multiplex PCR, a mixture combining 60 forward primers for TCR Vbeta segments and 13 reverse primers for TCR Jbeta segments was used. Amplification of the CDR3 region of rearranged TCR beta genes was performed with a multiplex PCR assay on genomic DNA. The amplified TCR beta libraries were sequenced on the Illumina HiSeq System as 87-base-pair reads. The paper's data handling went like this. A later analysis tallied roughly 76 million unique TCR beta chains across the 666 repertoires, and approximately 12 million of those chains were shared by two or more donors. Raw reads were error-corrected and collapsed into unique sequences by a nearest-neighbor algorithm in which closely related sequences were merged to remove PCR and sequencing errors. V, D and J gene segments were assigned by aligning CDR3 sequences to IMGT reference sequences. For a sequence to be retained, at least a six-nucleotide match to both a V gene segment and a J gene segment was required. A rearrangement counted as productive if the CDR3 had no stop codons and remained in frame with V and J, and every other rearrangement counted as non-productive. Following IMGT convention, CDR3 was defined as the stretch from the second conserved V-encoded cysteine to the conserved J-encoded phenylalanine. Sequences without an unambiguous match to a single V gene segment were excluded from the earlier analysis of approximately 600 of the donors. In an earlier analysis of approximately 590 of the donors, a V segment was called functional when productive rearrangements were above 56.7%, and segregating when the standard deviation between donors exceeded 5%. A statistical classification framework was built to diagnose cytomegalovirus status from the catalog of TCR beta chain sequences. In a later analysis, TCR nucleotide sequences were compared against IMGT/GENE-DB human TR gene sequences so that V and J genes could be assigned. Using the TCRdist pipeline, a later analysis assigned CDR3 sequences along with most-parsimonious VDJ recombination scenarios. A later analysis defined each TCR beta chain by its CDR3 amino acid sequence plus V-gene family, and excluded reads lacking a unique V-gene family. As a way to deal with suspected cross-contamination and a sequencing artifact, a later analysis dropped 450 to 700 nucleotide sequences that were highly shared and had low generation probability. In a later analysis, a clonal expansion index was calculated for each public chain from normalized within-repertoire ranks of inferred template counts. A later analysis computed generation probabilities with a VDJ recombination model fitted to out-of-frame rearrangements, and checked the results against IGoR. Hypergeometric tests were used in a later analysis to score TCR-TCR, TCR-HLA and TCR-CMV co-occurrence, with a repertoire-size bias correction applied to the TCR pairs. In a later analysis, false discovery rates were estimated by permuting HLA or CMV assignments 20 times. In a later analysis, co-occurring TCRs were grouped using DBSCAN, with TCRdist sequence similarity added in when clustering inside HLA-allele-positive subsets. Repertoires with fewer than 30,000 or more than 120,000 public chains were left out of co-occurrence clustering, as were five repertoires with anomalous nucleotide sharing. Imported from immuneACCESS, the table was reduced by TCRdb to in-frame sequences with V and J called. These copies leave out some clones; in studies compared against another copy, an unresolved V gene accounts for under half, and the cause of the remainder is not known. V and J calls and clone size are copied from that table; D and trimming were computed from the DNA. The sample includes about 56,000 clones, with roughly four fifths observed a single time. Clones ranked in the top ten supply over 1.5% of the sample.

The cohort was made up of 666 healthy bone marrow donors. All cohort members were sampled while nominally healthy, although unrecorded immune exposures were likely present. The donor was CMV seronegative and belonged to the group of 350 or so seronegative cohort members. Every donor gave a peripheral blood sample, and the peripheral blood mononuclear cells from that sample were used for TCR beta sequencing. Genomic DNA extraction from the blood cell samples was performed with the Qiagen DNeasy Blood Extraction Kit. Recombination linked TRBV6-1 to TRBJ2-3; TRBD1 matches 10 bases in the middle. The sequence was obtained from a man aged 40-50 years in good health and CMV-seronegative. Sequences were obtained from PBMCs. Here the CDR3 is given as CASSAGDRGRTDTQYF. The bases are TGTGCCAGCAGTGCGGGCGACAGGGGGCGCACAGATACGCAGTATTTT.